Below, 7 T cell receptor beta chains from the same sample are listed, as sequenced in a study of T-cell reconstitution after alpha-beta-depleted transplantation in children. Library preparation (for TCRbeta) was performed with unique molecular identifiers. Each CDR3 protein is one row after TCRdb ran MiXCR on the PCR reads. The table has some 640,000 distinct CDR3 sequences, roughly 15% seen once; the top ten hold under 1.2%. The material was PBMCs from the stem cell graft donor, obtained from the stem cell graft. Every receptor here comes from a human donor who donated a stem cell graft to a child with acute myeloid leukemia.

The sample holds a few counts of this clonotype. This rearrangement joins TRBV7-2 to TRBJ2-7; D perhaps matches TRBD1 (5 bases). CDR3 length: 14 amino acids. Trimming cost V 3 bases and J 3 bases, with 12 bases left between them. CDR1 SGHTA and CDR2 FQGNSA come from the germline V gene. CDR3 sequence: CASSLGHTGYEQYV. In DNA, the CDR3 is TGTGCCAGCAGCTTGGGGCATACAGGCTACGAGCAGTACGTC.

The gene calls are TRBV20-1 and TRBJ1-4; TRBD1 is a possible D gene (6 bases). Germline CDR1 reads DFQATT; CDR2 reads SNEGSKA (reference sequence). The CDR3 is 15 amino acids. Trimming took 2 bases from V and 8 from J, leaving 18 bases between them. The chain's CDR3 is CSARSAGAGGEKLFF. The CDR3 DNA is TGCAGTGCTAGATCAGCAGGGGCTGGAGGGGAAAAACTGTTTTTT.

This clonotype has a count of ten or more. CDR3 residues: CSARWTWVPTTQYF. Here the CDR3 DNA reads TGCAGTGCTAGGTGGACATGGGTGCCTACTACGCAGTATTTT. This rearrangement joins TRBV20-1 to TRBJ2-3; possibly TRBD1 for D (5 bases). Germline assignment: CDR1 DFQATT and CDR2 SNEGSKA (reference sequence). This CDR3 is built from 14 residues. Between the trimmed V and J ends, which lost 3 bases and 8 bases, there was a span of 18 bases.

This clonotype showed up just a few times. The chain has TRBV7-2 and TRBJ2-3; no reliable D call. This CDR3 has 14 amino acids. V lost 5 bases and J 0 bases, leaving 9 bases between the germline ends. Germline-derived CDR1 and CDR2 are SGHTA and FQGNSA. CDR3 loop: CASSQGPSTDTQYF. CDR3 nucleotide sequence: TGTGCCAGCAGCCAAGGACCAAGCACAGATACGCAGTATTTT.

This clonotype has a count of ten or more. V is TRBV12-3 or TRBV12-4 and J is TRBJ2-5; TRBD1 might be the D (6 bases). CDR3 length: 15 residues. The germline V and J ends were trimmed by 2 bases and 5 bases, with 15 bases remaining between them. The chain's CDR3 is CASSLTGTGPETQYF. The DNA of the CDR3 is TGTGCCAGCAGTTTAACAGGGACGGGCCCCGAGACCCAGTACTTC.

This clonotype has a count of ten or more. The V and J genes are TRBV6-5 and TRBJ2-3; 8 nucleotides line up with TRBD2. Unmatched junction bases numbered 13, after V lost 2 bases and J lost 0 bases. Germline V lookup: CDR1 MNHEY, CDR2 SVGAGI. CDR3 length equals 19 residues. CDR3 in amino acids: CASSYGLPGLAASTDTQYF. CDR3 in DNA: TGTGCCAGCAGTTACGGCCTCCCTGGACTAGCAGCTAGCACAGATACGCAGTATTTT.

Many counts were recorded for this clonotype. Here the CDR3 DNA reads TGTGCCAGCAGCGTAGAGGGGAGACGATATGGCTACACCTTC. Protein sequence: CASSVEGRRYGYTF. This chain links TRBV9 with TRBJ1-2; the D gene is possibly TRBD1 (5 bases). Trimming removed 0 bases at V and 5 bases at J, with 11 bases between. The germline gives CDR1 SGDLS, CDR2 YYNGEE. The CDR3 has 14 amino acids.